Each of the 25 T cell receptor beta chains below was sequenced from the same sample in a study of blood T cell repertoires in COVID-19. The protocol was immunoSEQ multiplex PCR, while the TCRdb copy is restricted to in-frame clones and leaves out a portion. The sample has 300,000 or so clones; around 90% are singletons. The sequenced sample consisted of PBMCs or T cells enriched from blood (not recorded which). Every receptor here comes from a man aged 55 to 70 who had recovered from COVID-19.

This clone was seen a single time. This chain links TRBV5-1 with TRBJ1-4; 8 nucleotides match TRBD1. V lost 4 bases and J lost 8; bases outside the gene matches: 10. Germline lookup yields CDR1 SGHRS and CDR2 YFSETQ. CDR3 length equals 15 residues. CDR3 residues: CASSPGQGHEEKLFF. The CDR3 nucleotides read TGCGCCAGCAGCCCTGGACAGGGACATGAGGAAAAACTGTTTTTT.

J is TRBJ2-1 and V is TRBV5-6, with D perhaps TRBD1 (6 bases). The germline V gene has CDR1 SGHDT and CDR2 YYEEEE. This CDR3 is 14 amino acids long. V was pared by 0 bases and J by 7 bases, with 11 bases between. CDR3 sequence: CASSLDRVRNEQFF. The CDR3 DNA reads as TGTGCCAGCAGCTTGGACAGGGTCCGTAATGAGCAGTTCTTC.

CDR3 residues: CASSPGTPYNEQFF. The CDR3, as DNA: TGTGCCAGCAGCCCCGGGACACCCTACAATGAGCAGTTCTTC. The chain carries TRBV4-2 and TRBJ2-1, with D possibly TRBD1 on 6 matching bases. The CDR3 loop spans 14 amino acids. Germline values: CDR1 LGHNA, CDR2 YNFKEQ. Trimming pared 4 bases from V and 2 bases from J, leaving 9 bases between.

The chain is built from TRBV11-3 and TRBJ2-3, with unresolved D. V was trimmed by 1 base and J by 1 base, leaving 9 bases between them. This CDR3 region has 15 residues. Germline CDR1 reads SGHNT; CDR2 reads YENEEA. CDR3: CASSLVPGGTDTQYF. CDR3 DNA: TGTGCCAGCAGCTTAGTTCCGGGTGGCACAGATACGCAGTATTTT. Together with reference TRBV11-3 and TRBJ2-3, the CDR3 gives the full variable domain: EAGVVQSPRYKIIEKKQPVAFWCNPISGHNTLYWYLQNLGQGPELLIRYENEEAVDDSQLPKDRFSAERLKGVDSTLKIQPAELGDSAVYLCASSLVPGGTDTQYFGPGTRLTVL.

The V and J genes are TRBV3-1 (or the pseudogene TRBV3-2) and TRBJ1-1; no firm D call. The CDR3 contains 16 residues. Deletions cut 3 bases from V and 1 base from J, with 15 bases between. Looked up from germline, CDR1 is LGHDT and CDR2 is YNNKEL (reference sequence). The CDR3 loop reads CASSHTPMRGNTEAFF. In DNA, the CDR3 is TGTGCCAGCAGCCACACACCCATGAGAGGGAACACTGAAGCTTTCTTT.

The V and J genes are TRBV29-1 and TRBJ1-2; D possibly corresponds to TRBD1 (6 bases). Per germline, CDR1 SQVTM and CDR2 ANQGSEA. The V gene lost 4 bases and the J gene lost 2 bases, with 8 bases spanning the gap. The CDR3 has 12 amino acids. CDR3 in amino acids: CSVGQGNYGYTF. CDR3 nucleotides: TGCAGCGTTGGCCAGGGGAACTATGGCTACACCTTC.

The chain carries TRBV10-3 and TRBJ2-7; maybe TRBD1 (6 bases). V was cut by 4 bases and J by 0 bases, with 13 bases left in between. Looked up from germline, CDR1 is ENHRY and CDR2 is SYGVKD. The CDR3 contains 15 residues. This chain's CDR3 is CAISAGTSSSYEQYF. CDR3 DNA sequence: TGTGCCATCAGTGCCGGGACATCTAGCTCCTACGAGCAGTACTTC.

The CDR3 reads CASSISGWGYTF. The CDR3 DNA reads TGTGCCAGTAGTATCTCAGGATGGGGCTACACCTTC. The rearrangement uses TRBV19 and TRBJ1-2; D unresolved. The V end was cut by 3 bases, the J end by 8 bases, with 10 bases between. CDR1 LNHDA and CDR2 SQIVND come from the germline V gene (reference sequence). The CDR3 is made up of 12 amino acids.

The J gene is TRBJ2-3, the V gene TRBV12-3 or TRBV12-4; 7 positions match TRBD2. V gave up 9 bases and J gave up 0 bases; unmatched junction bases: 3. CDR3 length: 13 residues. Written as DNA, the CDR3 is TGTGCCAGTGCTAGCGGAAGCACAGATACGCAGTATTTT. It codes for CASASGSTDTQYF.

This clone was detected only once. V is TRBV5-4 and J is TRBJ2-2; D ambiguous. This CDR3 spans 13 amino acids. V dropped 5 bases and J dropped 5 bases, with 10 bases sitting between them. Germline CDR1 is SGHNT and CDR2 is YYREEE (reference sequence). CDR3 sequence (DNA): TGTGCCAGCAGTTTTCAGAATACCGGGGAGCTGTTTTTT. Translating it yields CASSFQNTGELFF.

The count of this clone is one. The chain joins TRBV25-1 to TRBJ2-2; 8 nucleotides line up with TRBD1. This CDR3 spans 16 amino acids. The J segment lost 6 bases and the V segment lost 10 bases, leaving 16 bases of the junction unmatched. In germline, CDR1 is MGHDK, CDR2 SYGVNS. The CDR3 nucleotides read TGTGCCACTGAGGATAGACAGGGGCCCTTACCCGGGGAGCTGTTTTTT. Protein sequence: CATEDRQGPLPGELFF. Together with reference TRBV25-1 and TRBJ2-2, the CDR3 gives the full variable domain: EADIYQTPRYLVIGTGKKITLECSQTMGHDKMYWYQQDPGMELHLIHYSYGVNSTEKGDLSSESTVSRIRTEHFPLTLESARPSHTSQYLCATEDRQGPLPGELFFGEGSRLTVL.

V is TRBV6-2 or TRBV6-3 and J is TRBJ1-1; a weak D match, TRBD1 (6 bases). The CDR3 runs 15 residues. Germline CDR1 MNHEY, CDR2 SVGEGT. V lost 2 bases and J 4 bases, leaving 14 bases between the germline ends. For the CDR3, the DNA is TGTGCCAGCAGTTACCATGGGGGCCTGGGCACTGAAGCTTTCTTT. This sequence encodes CASSYHGGLGTEAFF.

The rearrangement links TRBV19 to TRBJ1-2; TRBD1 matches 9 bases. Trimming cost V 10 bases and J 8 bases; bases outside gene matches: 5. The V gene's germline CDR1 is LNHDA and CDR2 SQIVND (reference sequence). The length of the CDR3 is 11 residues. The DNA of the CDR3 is TGTGCCAACCTCACAGGGGGCGGCTACACCTTC. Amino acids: CANLTGGGYTF.

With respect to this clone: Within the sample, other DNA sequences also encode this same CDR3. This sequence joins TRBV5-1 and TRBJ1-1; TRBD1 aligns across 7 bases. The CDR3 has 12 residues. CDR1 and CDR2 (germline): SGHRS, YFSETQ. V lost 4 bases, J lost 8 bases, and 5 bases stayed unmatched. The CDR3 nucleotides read TGCGCCAGCAGCCCTGGGACAGACGAAGCTTTCTTT. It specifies CASSPGTDEAFF.

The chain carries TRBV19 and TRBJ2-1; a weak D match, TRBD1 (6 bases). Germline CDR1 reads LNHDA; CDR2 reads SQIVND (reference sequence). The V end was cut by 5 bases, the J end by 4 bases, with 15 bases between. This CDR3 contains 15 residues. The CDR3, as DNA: TGTGCCAGTAGTTCCCCCCGGGACAAATACAATGAGCAGTTCTTC. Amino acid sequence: CASSSPRDKYNEQFF.

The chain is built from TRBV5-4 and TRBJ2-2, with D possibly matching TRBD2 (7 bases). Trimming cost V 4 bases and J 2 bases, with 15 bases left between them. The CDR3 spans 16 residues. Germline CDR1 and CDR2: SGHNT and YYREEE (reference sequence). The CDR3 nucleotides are TGTGCCAGCAGCAGCGCCGGGGGGCTAAACACCGGGGAGCTGTTTTTT. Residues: CASSSAGGLNTGELFF.

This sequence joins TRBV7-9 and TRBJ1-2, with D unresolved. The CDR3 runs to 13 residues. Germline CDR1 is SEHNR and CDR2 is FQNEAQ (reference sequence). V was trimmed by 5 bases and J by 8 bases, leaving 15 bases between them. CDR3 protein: CASSPSQLRGYTF. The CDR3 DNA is TGTGCCAGCAGCCCTAGCCAACTTAGGGGCTACACCTTC.

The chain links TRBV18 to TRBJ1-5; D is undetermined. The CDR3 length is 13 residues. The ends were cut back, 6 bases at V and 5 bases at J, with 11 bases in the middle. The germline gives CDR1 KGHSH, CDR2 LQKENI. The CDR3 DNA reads TGTGCCAGCTCCTTGTCGGAGGATCAGCCCCAGCATTTT. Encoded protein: CASSLSEDQPQHF.

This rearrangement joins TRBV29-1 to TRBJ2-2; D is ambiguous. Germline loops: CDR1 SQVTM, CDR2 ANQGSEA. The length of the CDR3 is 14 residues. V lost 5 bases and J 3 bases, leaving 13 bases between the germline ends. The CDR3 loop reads CSVRVSSDTGELFF. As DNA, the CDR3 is TGCAGCGTTCGTGTGAGTTCGGACACCGGGGAGCTGTTTTTT.

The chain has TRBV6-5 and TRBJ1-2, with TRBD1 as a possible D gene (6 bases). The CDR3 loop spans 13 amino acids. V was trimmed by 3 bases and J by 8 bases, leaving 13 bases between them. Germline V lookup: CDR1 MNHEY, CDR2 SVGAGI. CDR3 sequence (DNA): TGTGCCAGCAGTTATATTCAGGGGTCCGGCTACACCTTC. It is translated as CASSYIQGSGYTF.

DNA for the CDR3: TGTGCCACACTATTGGGGGGGAGCACAGATACGCAGTATTTT. Translating gives CATLLGGSTDTQYF. J is TRBJ2-3 and V is TRBV15; 7 bases fit TRBD2. The length of the CDR3 is 14 residues. Germline trimming cut 9 bases from V and 0 bases from J; bases unmatched to any gene: 6. CDR1 and CDR2 (germline): LNHNV, YYDKDF (reference sequence).

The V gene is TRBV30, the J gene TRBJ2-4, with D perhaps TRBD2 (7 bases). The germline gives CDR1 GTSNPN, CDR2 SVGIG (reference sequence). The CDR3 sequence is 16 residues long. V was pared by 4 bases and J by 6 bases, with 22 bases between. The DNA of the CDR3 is TGTGCCTGGACTCACAAGGGGGGGCAGGTGGTAAACATTCAGTACTTC. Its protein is CAWTHKGGQVVNIQYF.

The CDR3 loop reads CASRTQGSITGELFF. The CDR3, as DNA: TGTGCCAGCAGGACACAGGGGAGTATCACCGGGGAGCTGTTTTTT. The chain uses TRBV2 and TRBJ2-2; the match to TRBD1 covers 7 bases. Germline V gives CDR1 SNHLY, CDR2 FYNNEI. V shed 6 bases and J 4 bases; nucleotides not matched to a gene: 8. There are 15 residues in the CDR3.

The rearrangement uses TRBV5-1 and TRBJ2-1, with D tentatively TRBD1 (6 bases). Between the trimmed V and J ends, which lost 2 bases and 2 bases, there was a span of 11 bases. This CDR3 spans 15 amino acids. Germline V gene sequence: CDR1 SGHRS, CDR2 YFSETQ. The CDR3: CASSFWDKPYNEQFF. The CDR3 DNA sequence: TGCGCCAGCAGCTTCTGGGACAAGCCCTACAATGAGCAGTTCTTC.

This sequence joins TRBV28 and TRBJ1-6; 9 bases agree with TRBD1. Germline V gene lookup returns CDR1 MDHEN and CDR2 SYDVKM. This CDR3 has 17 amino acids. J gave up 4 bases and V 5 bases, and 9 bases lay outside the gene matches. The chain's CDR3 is CASSPPGTGTYNSPLHF. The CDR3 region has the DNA TGTGCCAGCAGTCCTCCCGGGACAGGGACTTATAATTCACCCCTCCACTTT.